This T cell receptor beta chain originates from a study of tumor-infiltrating lymphocytes in primary liver carcinoma. Study at large: Stage T1-T3 N0M0 tumors spanned roughly 4 to 10 cm.

On this clonotype: The antigen remains undetermined. The junction departs from the called germline gene at one end, perhaps through a read error.

Study-level results: Among the pair types, tumor region pairs showed more overlap than tumor-adjacent and tumor-blood pairs.

Starting material of 500 to 600 ng total RNA yielded TCR beta cDNA via a constant-region primer. Each TCR beta library was derived from three nested multiplex PCR rounds that employed slightly modified ARM-PCR. For around 10 cycles apiece, the opening two PCR rounds ran with TRBV1-TRBV30 forward primers and a C-beta reverse primer. TCRdb ran MiXCR on the multiplex PCR reads and lists one entry per CDR3 protein. The sample yields some 180,000 distinct CDR3 sequences, around four fifths seen once. Co-extracting RNA and DNA was done with roughly 17-34 mg of unsorted bulk tissue as input. All tumor samples contained more than 85% viable tumor cells. The CDR3 has 17 amino acids. Germline CDR1 is SGHAT and CDR2 is FQDESV (reference sequence).

The material sequenced was tumor tissue from primary liver carcinoma. The TCR was taken from a middle-aged man with primary liver carcinoma and hepatitis B virus infection. This chain uses TRBV11-1 with TRBJ2-4; 8 nucleotides match TRBD2. CDR3 DNA: TGTGCCAACAGCTTTCCCGGGAGTAGCGGGATCAAAAACATTCAGCACTTC. Protein: CANSFPGSSGIKNIQHF.